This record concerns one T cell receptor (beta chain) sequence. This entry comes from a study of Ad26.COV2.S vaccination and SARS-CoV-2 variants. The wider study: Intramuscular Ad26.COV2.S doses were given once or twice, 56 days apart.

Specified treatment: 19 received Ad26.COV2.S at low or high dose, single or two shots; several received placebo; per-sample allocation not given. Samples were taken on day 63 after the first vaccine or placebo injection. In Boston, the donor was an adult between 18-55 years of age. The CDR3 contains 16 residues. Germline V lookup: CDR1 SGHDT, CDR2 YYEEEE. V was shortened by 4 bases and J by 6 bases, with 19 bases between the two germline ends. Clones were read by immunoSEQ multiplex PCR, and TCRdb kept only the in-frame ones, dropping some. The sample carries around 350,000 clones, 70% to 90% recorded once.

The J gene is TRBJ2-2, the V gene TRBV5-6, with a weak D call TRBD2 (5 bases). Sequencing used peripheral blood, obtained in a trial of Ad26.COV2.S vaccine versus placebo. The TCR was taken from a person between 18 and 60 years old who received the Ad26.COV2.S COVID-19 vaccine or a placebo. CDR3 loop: CASSPNSPGRAGELFF. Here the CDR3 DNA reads TGTGCCAGCAGCCCCAATTCTCCGGGAAGGGCCGGGGAGCTGTTTTTT.